Here is one T cell receptor beta chain with its context. This clonotype was detected a few times. Its antigen is not yet known. Base qualities are not provided; no much larger clone lies one nucleotide away. CDR1 LGHNA and CDR2 YSLEER were looked up in the germline V gene. From its cysteine to its phenylalanine, the CDR3 spans 12 amino acids. The kept DNA is CDR3 alone, 36 bases in frame from the first base. Trimming costs V 0 bases and J 9 bases, and their ends lie 6 bases apart. The data were obtained in a study of response to subunit inactivated influenza vaccine (dated by TCRdb to the late 2010s). A note on the overall study: Deep quantitative T cell receptor repertoire profiling was used in the study to track responses to a trivalent subunit inactivated influenza vaccine.

The research as a whole found: The authors proposed that each seasonal influenza vaccination may bring in only a limited number of new T cells.

The library was made by RT-PCR. Sequencing instrument: Illumina HiSeq 2500. The raw public reads went through TCRdb reprocessing: fastp at Q25, MiXCR clone calling, in-frame beta chains kept. Identical CDR3 proteins give one entry, which carries the most common genes and DNA. The sample has hundreds of thousands of distinct CDR3 sequences on record, roughly 10% of them singletons. Clones ranked in the top ten supply approximately 10% of the sample. These data were also reused for a study on T cells expressing NK-cell markers. The second publication reports: 5'RACE template switching, by which a universal primer site and unique molecular identifiers were added, was used to make TCR beta cDNA libraries. TCR beta-chain repertoires were profiled in sorted CD3+CD56+NKG2C+, CD3+CD56+NKG2C- and CD3+CD56-NKG2C+ T-cell subsets from roughly eight donors. Seven of the eight sequenced donors were HCMV-seropositive and one was HCMV-seronegative. To restrict sorting to alphabetaTCR-expressing T cells, an anti-gammadeltaTCR antibody was added in several experiments. In six donors, the dominant CD3+CD56+NKG2C+ clonotypes were among the top 10 CD8+ clonotypes and accounted for about 1.0-7.5% of CD8+ T cells. Those dominant clonotypes were again the most abundant among CD3+CD56-NKG2C+ cells in four donors, at about 28.3-60.1%. Whether the expanded NKG2C-expressing T cell clones were specific for HCMV antigens remained unclear. Randomly selected healthy volunteers, three men and five women, were used as the eight sequenced donors. To determine HCMV serostatus, a commercial ELISA kit was used to detect HCMV-specific IgG in serum. Peripheral blood mononuclear cells were isolated from blood by Ficoll density gradient centrifugation. For over 5 donors, bulk peripheral blood T-cell repertoires were also sequenced from unsorted PBMC. Priming for cDNA synthesis came from the TCR beta constant segment, and two successive PCR amplification steps followed. Libraries were sequenced as 2 x 150 bp reads on Illumina HiSeq 2000/2500, MiSeq or NextSeq. MIGEC was used to demultiplex reads and group reads by UMI, and MiTCR was used to assemble and quantify clonotypes. To exclude erroneous sequences, any TCR cDNA sequence not supported by at least two reads was discarded. Downstream repertoire analysis used the tcR package, and clonotypes were matched across fractions by CDR3 nucleotide sequence plus V segment. Antigen specificity was annotated against VDJdb with VDJmatch, allowing one amino acid substitution in CDR3.

The receptor was derived from a man in his fifties or sixties who received an inactivated influenza vaccine. Donor details come from another sample of the same person, matched by shared clones. This specimen was PBMCs from blood, taken on the day of vaccination. The sequence links TRBV4-3 to TRBJ2-4; possibly the D gene is TRBD2, per 6 matching bases. Here the CDR3 is given as CASSQEGGIQYF. The nucleotides are TGCGCCAGCAGCCAAGAGGGGGGCATTCAGTACTTC.